The 5 T cell receptor beta chains given below trace back to one sample, sequenced in a study of identical twins. TCRdb re-called the 5' RACE reads through MiXCR, storing one row per CDR3 protein. Among around 530,000 distinct CDR3 sequences listed, approximately 16% were seen once. These data were also reused for a study on yellow fever vaccine responses in identical twins.

Sequencing input: CD4+ T cells sorted from blood. Receptors originate from a woman in her late teens or twenties in good health.

J is TRBJ1-3 and V is TRBV27; TRBD1 might be the D (5 bases). V dropped 3 bases and J dropped 0 bases, with 9 bases sitting between them. The CDR3 has 15 residues. Germline assignment: CDR1 MNHEY and CDR2 SMNVEV (reference sequence). This chain's CDR3 is CASSFRGGSGNTIYF. CDR3 DNA sequence: TGTGCCAGCAGTTTCCGTGGGGGCTCTGGAAACACCATATATTTT.

A few counts support this clonotype. The gene calls are TRBV10-1 and TRBJ1-6, with a tentative D call TRBD1 (6 bases). In germline, CDR1 is WNHNN, CDR2 SYGVQD (reference sequence). The CDR3 extends over 14 amino acids. The germline V and J ends were trimmed by 4 bases and 7 bases, with 11 bases remaining between them. CDR3 DNA: TGCGCCAGCAGTGGGACAGTAGCAAATTCACCCCTCCACTTT. Its translation is CASSGTVANSPLHF.

This clonotype was seen a handful of times. V is TRBV5-1 and J is TRBJ1-1; no firm D call. Between the trimmed V and J ends, which lost 0 bases and 0 bases, there was a span of 15 bases. Per the germline V gene, CDR1 is SGHRS and CDR2 is YFSETQ. The CDR3 covers 17 residues. CDR3 coding DNA: TGCGCCAGCAGCTTGGTCGGGCAGTCCAGCATGAACACTGAAGCTTTCTTT. It translates to CASSLVGQSSMNTEAFF.

This clonotype was found a few times. This chain uses TRBV5-5 with TRBJ2-7; D may be TRBD1 (6 bases). The CDR3 contains 13 residues. CDR1 and CDR2 from the germline V gene are SGHKS and YYEKEE (reference sequence). The CDR3 is CAKRGQTLNEQYV. The CDR3 DNA sequence: TGTGCAAAACGTGGACAGACGCTAAACGAGCAGTACGTC.

The chain recombines TRBV19 with TRBJ2-5, with a possible D match to TRBD2 (6 bases). Trimming removed 6 bases from V and 5 bases from J, with 19 bases in between. Germline V lookup: CDR1 LNHDA, CDR2 SQIVND (reference sequence). The CDR3 has 15 amino acids. The CDR3: CASRELGPAGETQYF. The CDR3 coding sequence is TGTGCCAGTAGGGAGCTAGGCCCCGCGGGGGAGACCCAGTACTTC.